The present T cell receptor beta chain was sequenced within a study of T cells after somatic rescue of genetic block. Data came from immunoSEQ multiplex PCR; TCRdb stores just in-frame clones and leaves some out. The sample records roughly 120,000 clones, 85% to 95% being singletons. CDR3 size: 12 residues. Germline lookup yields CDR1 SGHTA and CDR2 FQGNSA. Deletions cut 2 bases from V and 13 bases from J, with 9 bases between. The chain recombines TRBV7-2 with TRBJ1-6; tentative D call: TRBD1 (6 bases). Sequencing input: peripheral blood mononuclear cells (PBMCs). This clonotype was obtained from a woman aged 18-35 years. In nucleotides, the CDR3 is TGTGCCAGCAGCTTACAGGGGACCCCCCTCCACTTT. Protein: CASSLQGTPLHF.